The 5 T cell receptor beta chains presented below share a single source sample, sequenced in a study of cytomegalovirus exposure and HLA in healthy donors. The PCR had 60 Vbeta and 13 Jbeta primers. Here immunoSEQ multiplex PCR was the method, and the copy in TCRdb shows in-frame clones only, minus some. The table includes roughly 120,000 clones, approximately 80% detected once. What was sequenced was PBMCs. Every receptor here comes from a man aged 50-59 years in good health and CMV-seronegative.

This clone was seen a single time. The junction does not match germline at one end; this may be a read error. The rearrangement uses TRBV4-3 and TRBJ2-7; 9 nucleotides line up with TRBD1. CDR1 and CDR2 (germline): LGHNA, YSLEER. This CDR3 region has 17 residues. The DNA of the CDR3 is TGCGCCAGCCGCCAAGGGGCAGGGACAGGGTGGACCTACGAGCAGTACTTC. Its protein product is CASRQGAGTGWTYEQYF.

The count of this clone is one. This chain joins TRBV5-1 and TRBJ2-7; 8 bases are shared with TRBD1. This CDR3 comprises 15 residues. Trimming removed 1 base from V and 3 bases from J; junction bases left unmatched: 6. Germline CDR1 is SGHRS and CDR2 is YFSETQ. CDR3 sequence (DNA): TGCGCCAGCAGCTTGTTGCAGGGGGCATACTACGAGCAGTACTTC. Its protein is CASSLLQGAYYEQYF. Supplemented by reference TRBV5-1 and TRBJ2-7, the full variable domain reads KAGVTQTPRYLIKTRGQQVTLSCSPISGHRSVSWYQQTPGQGLQFLFEYFSETQRNKGNFPGRFSGRQFSNSRSEMNVSTLELGDSALYLCASSLLQGAYYEQYFGPGTRLTVT.

The DNA for the CDR3 is TGTGCCAGCAGCCCTAGAGAGGTTATGAATTCACCCCTCCACTTT. Residues: CASSPREVMNSPLHF. The chain couples TRBV9 to TRBJ1-6; no clear D. Trimming took off 4 bases at V and 7 bases at J, with 15 bases between the two ends. This CDR3 has 15 amino acids. CDR1 is SGDLS, CDR2 YYNGEE, per germline.

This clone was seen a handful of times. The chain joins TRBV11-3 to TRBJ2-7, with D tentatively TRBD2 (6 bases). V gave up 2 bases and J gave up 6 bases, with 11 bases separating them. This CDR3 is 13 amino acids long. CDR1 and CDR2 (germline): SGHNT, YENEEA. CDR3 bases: TGTGCCAGCAGCTTAAGGCAGGGAGGCGAGCAGTACTTC. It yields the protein CASSLRQGGEQYF.

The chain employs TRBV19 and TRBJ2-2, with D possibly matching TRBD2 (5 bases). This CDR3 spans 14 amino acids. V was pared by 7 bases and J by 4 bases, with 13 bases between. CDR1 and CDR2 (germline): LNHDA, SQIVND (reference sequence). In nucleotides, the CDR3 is TGTGCCAGTAACACTAGAACCCCCACCGGGGAGCTGTTTTTT. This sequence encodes CASNTRTPTGELFF. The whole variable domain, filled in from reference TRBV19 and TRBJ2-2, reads DGGITQSPKYLFRKEGQNVTLSCEQNLNHDAMYWYRQDPGQGLRLIYYSQIVNDFQKGDIAEGYSVSREKKESFPLTVTSAQKNPTAFYLCASNTRTPTGELFFGEGSRLTVL.